One sample yielded the 19 T cell receptor beta chains listed below, sequenced in a study of blood T cell repertoires in COVID-19. TCRdb keeps only in-frame clones here, not all; method: immunoSEQ multiplex PCR. Among 300,000 to 450,000 clones listed, 70% to 90% were seen once. Sequencing was carried out using peripheral blood. These receptors were collected from a woman under 40 with COVID-19, enrolled during active disease.

The chain is built from TRBV6-5 and TRBJ2-5; weak D call: TRBD1 (6 bases). The CDR3 spans 13 residues. Per the germline V gene, CDR1 is MNHEY and CDR2 is SVGAGI. V lost 7 bases and J lost 4, with 13 bases in between. The CDR3 bases are TGTGCCAGCACTCGTACAGGGTCAGAGACCCAGTACTTC. Its protein is CASTRTGSETQYF.

This clone was detected only once. In DNA, the CDR3 is TGTGCCAGCAGCTTCTTTGGACAGGGGGGAAACTATGGCTACACCTTC. This translates into CASSFFGQGGNYGYTF. This chain connects TRBV5-6 to TRBJ1-2; 10 bases agree with TRBD1. The CDR3 is made up of 16 amino acids. CDR1 and CDR2 from the germline V gene are SGHDT and YYEEEE. Trimming cost V 2 bases and J 2 bases; bases outside gene matches: 6.

The genes are TRBV5-4 and TRBJ2-3, with 10 nucleotides matching TRBD1. CDR1 and CDR2 from the germline V gene are SGHNT and YYREEE (reference sequence). The V and J ends lost 4 bases and 2 bases, in that order; junction bases with no gene match: 16. This CDR3 comprises 19 residues. The CDR3 sequence: CASSHPNVPGQGTTDTQYF. CDR3 coding DNA: TGTGCCAGCAGCCACCCTAACGTCCCGGGACAGGGGACCACAGATACGCAGTATTTT.

The chain carries TRBV5-1 and TRBJ2-5; D perhaps matches TRBD1 (6 bases). The CDR3 is made up of 15 amino acids. Germline V lookup: CDR1 SGHRS, CDR2 YFSETQ. V was pared by 4 bases and J by 1 base, with 14 bases between. The CDR3: CASSTNPDSQETQYF. CDR3 in DNA: TGCGCCAGCAGCACGAACCCGGACAGCCAAGAGACCCAGTACTTC.

The gene calls are TRBV19 and TRBJ1-1; possibly TRBD1 for D (6 bases). The CDR3 contains 15 residues. Germline V lookup: CDR1 LNHDA, CDR2 SQIVND (reference sequence). Trimming removed 7 bases from V and 3 bases from J, with 18 bases in between. The CDR3 region has the DNA TGTGCCAGTACAGCGCTAACAGGGATGTACACTGAAGCTTTCTTT. Residues: CASTALTGMYTEAFF.

The chain is built from TRBV3-1 (or the pseudogene TRBV3-2) and TRBJ1-5; unclear D gene. There are 16 residues in the CDR3. The germline CDR1 and CDR2 sequences are LGHDT and YNNKEL (reference sequence). The V end lost 1 base, the J end lost 5 bases, and 15 bases lay between the germline ends. The CDR3 DNA reads as TGTGCCAGCAGCCAAGGACGATACAGCTGGGATCAGCCCCAGCATTTT. Protein sequence: CASSQGRYSWDQPQHF.

The chain uses TRBV5-4 and TRBJ2-5, with D possibly matching TRBD1 (5 bases). Trimming shortened V by 6 bases and J by 4 bases, and 13 bases separated the two germline ends. This CDR3 is built from 13 residues. Germline CDR1 reads SGHNT; CDR2 reads YYREEE (reference sequence). The CDR3 is CASKRSRAETQYF. CDR3 sequence (DNA): TGTGCCAGCAAGCGTTCCAGGGCAGAGACCCAGTACTTC.

CDR3 sequence: CASSVDQGWTEAFF. The CDR3, as DNA: TGTGCCAGCAGCGTAGATCAGGGATGGACTGAAGCTTTCTTT. This chain links TRBV9 with TRBJ1-1, with a weak D call TRBD1 (5 bases). CDR3 length equals 14 residues. With 0 bases removed from V and 5 bases from J, the gap between germline ends came to 11 bases. Germline V gene lookup returns CDR1 SGDLS and CDR2 YYNGEE.

This sequence joins TRBV9 and TRBJ2-1, with D possibly matching TRBD1 (5 bases). Trimming left V 4 bases short and J 2 bases short, with 13 bases between. The CDR3 totals 15 residues. The germline gives CDR1 SGDLS, CDR2 YYNGEE. The CDR3 DNA is TGTGCCAGCAGCCCTCAGGTAGGGGCCTACAATGAGCAGTTCTTC. The encoded protein is CASSPQVGAYNEQFF.

The table lists this clone with a count of one. The rearrangement uses TRBV7-2 and TRBJ2-7; weak D call: TRBD2 (9 bases). The CDR3 has 15 residues. The V gene lost 7 bases and the J gene lost 4 bases, with 20 bases spanning the gap. Germline lookup yields CDR1 SGHTA and CDR2 FQGNSA. The CDR3 sequence is CASTQGAGGPYEQYF. CDR3 bases: TGTGCCAGCACCCAGGGGGCGGGGGGGCCGTACGAGCAGTACTTC.

V usage is TRBV5-6 and J usage is TRBJ2-2, with a possible D match to TRBD1 (6 bases). The CDR3 has 17 amino acids. V lost 4 bases, J lost 4 bases, and 20 bases lay in between. Germline CDR1 SGHDT, CDR2 YYEEEE. The CDR3 DNA reads TGTGCCAGCAGCCCGCCCCAGATCCTGGGGGCCACCGGGGAGCTGTTTTTT. This gives the protein CASSPPQILGATGELFF.

The chain is built from TRBV29-1 and TRBJ2-1; 9 bases map to TRBD1. The CDR3 totals 15 residues. With V trimmed by 8 bases and J by 8 bases, 16 bases remained unmatched. Per the germline V gene, CDR1 is SQVTM and CDR2 is ANQGSEA. CDR3 sequence (DNA): TGCAGCCGGAGACCCGGGACAGGGAGTTGGGATGAGCAGTTCTTC. This gives the protein CSRRPGTGSWDEQFF.

The rearrangement uses TRBV27 and TRBJ2-5; D is unclear. V was pared by 3 bases and J by 4 bases, with 15 bases between. The germline gives CDR1 MNHEY, CDR2 SMNVEV (reference sequence). The CDR3 length is 15 residues. The CDR3 DNA reads as TGTGCCAGCAGTTTGTCCCGCGGCCTGGGAGAGACCCAGTACTTC. Amino acid sequence: CASSLSRGLGETQYF.

The gene calls are TRBV11-3 and TRBJ2-5; 14 nucleotides agree with TRBD2. V was pared by 5 bases and J by 4 bases, with 15 bases of the junction left unmatched. CDR3 length: 19 residues. CDR1 SGHNT and CDR2 YENEEA come from the germline V gene. The CDR3 DNA is TGTGCCAGCAGCAACCCGGGACTAGCGGGAGAGGGTAGGGGAGAGACCCAGTACTTC. It is translated as CASSNPGLAGEGRGETQYF.

The chain recombines TRBV5-1 with TRBJ1-1; D is perhaps TRBD1 (6 bases). Germline V gene lookup returns CDR1 SGHRS and CDR2 YFSETQ. V was pared by 0 bases and J by 5 bases, with 11 bases between. There are 14 residues in the CDR3. The CDR3 spells CASSLEQGRTEAFF. CDR3 bases: TGCGCCAGCAGCTTGGAACAGGGTAGAACTGAAGCTTTCTTT.

V gene TRBV28 combines with J gene TRBJ1-1, with 7 bases that match TRBD1. Germline lookup yields CDR1 MDHEN and CDR2 SYDVKM. Trimming cost V 3 bases and J 0 bases; bases outside gene matches: 10. CDR3 length: 17 residues. This chain's CDR3 is CASSFRRGRTMNTEAFF. The CDR3, as DNA: TGTGCCAGCAGTTTTCGGAGGGGGCGAACCATGAACACTGAAGCTTTCTTT.

This clone was seen just once. The V and J genes are TRBV30 and TRBJ1-2, with 10 positions matching TRBD1. CDR3 length: 13 residues. Germline trimming cut 2 bases from V and 7 bases from J; bases unmatched to any gene: 4. The germline V gene has CDR1 GTSNPN and CDR2 SVGIG (reference sequence). The chain's CDR3 is CAWSPRQGAGYTF. CDR3 DNA: TGTGCCTGGAGTCCCCGACAGGGGGCTGGCTACACCTTC.

V and J are TRBV2 and TRBJ2-3; TRBD2 matches 8 bases. This CDR3 has 18 amino acids. Germline-derived CDR1 and CDR2 are SNHLY and FYNNEI. V was clipped by 3 bases and J by 2 bases; unmatched bases: 13. CDR3 bases: TGTGCCAGCAGTGATCGGGGGGCGGAGCGGGAGATCACAGATACGCAGTATTTT. It codes for CASSDRGAEREITDTQYF.

This clone was observed a single time. This rearrangement joins TRBV18 to TRBJ1-4, with TRBD1 matching 7 bases. The germline gives CDR1 KGHSH, CDR2 LQKENI. This CDR3 has 15 residues. V dropped 5 bases and J dropped 0; count of bases not matched to a gene: 3. DNA for the CDR3: TGTGCCAGCTCAACTGGGACAGCAACTAATGAAAAACTGTTTTTT. It specifies CASSTGTATNEKLFF. Full variable domain (missing parts from reference TRBV18 and TRBJ1-4): NAGVMQNPRHLVRRRGQEARLRCSPMKGHSHVYWYRQLPEEGLKFMVYLQKENIIDESGMPKERFSAEFPKEGPSILRIQQVVRGDSAAYFCASSTGTATNEKLFFGSGTQLSVL.